This passage covers 29 T cell receptor beta chains from one sample sequenced in a study of OX40 agonist ivuxolimab in advanced cancers. Clones were read by immunoSEQ multiplex PCR, and TCRdb kept only the in-frame ones, dropping some. This table has 55,000 to 80,000 clones, more than 85% appearing once. The specimen was CD4+ or CD8+ T cells sorted from blood, collected in a trial of the OX40 agonist ivuxolimab. The receptors stem from an adult with an advanced solid tumor such as melanoma, head and neck, liver or kidney cancer.

The rearrangement links TRBV5-1 to TRBJ2-1; 7 bases agree with TRBD2. This CDR3 is 14 amino acids long. J lost 4 bases, V lost 5 bases, and 6 bases had no gene match. CDR1 is SGHRS, CDR2 YFSETQ, per germline. CDR3 amino acids: CASRRGGGYNEQFF. For the CDR3, the DNA is TGCGCCAGCAGACGCGGGGGAGGTTACAATGAGCAGTTCTTC.

The genes are TRBV6-1 and TRBJ1-4; D not certain. V dropped 0 bases and J dropped 2 bases, with 10 bases sitting between them. In germline, CDR1 is MNHNS, CDR2 SASEGT. The CDR3 loop spans 16 amino acids. CDR3 in DNA: TGTGCCAGCAGTGAAGCGCCTCCTCGGACTAATGAAAAACTGTTTTTT. As protein: CASSEAPPRTNEKLFF.

The V call is TRBV10-2, the J call TRBJ2-2; D may be TRBD2 (5 bases). Germline V CDR1 and CDR2: WSHSY, SAAADI. The ends were cut back, 0 bases at V and 8 bases at J, with 7 bases in the middle. The CDR3 extends over 13 amino acids. CDR3 nucleotide sequence: TGCGCCAGCAGTGAGTCGCCGGGGGGGGAGCTGTTTTTT. It yields the protein CASSESPGGELFF.

The V call is TRBV5-1, the J call TRBJ2-5, with 9 bases lining up with TRBD2. Germline CDR1 is SGHRS and CDR2 is YFSETQ. Trimming at V came to 7 bases and at J to 5 bases, leaving 12 bases not matched to a gene. CDR3 length equals 15 residues. The CDR3 DNA is TGCGCCAGCGGATTAGCGGGGGCTGGCGGGGAGACCCAGTACTTC. This translates into CASGLAGAGGETQYF.

This clone has a single count. The chain has TRBV6-1 and TRBJ1-2; a weak D match, TRBD1 (6 bases). Germline lookup yields CDR1 MNHNS and CDR2 SASEGT. The germline V and J ends were trimmed by 5 bases and 4 bases, with 14 bases remaining between them. This CDR3 spans 14 amino acids. CDR3 residues: CASSNGGATYGYTF. The CDR3 nucleotides read TGTGCCAGCAGTAACGGGGGGGCGACCTATGGCTACACCTTC.

This chain joins TRBV4-2 and TRBJ1-1; the D is unclear. The CDR3 extends over 14 amino acids. V lost 1 base, J lost 3 bases, and 9 bases lay in between. Germline CDR1 reads LGHNA; CDR2 reads YNFKEQ. The CDR3 DNA sequence: TGTGCCAGCAGCCAAGTGAGGGAGGACACTGAAGCTTTCTTT. Amino acids: CASSQVREDTEAFF.

This clone has just a few counts. The V gene is TRBV6-6, the J gene TRBJ2-5; D gene uncertain. V gave up 0 bases and J gave up 2 bases, with 7 bases separating them. This CDR3 spans 14 amino acids. Looked up from germline, CDR1 is MNHNY and CDR2 is SVGAGI (reference sequence). CDR3 loop: CASSYSSQQETQYF. CDR3 bases: TGTGCCAGCAGTTACTCCAGTCAGCAAGAGACCCAGTACTTC.

The rearrangement links TRBV2 to TRBJ2-7; TRBD1 agrees at 8 bases. J lost 4 bases, V lost 6 bases, and 8 bases had no gene match. CDR3 length: 14 amino acids. Germline loops: CDR1 SNHLY, CDR2 FYNNEI. The CDR3 is CASSHRQGKYEQYF. The CDR3 coding sequence is TGTGCCAGCAGCCACCGACAGGGGAAGTACGAGCAGTACTTC.

The J gene is TRBJ1-5, the V gene TRBV19; D is perhaps TRBD1 (5 bases). V was cut by 6 bases and J by 1 base, with 13 bases left in between. This CDR3 has 15 residues. From germline, CDR1 is LNHDA and CDR2 SQIVND (reference sequence). The chain's CDR3 is CASRSRGGSNQPQHF. DNA for the CDR3: TGTGCCAGTAGATCCCGGGGGGGGAGCAATCAGCCCCAGCATTTT.

The gene calls are TRBV11-2 and TRBJ1-1; no clear D gene. The germline CDR1 and CDR2 sequences are SGHAT and FQNNGV. V was clipped by 7 bases and J by 1 base, with 10 bases between them. The CDR3 has 13 amino acids. CDR3 amino acids: CASKLSGNTEAFF. CDR3 DNA: TGTGCCAGCAAGCTCAGCGGGAACACTGAAGCTTTCTTT.

V gene TRBV9 combines with J gene TRBJ2-5; the match to TRBD2 covers 9 bases. The V segment lost 0 bases and the J segment 4 bases; nucleotides outside the gene matches: 7. CDR1 and CDR2 from the germline V gene are SGDLS and YYNGEE. The CDR3 length is 16 residues. For the CDR3, the DNA is TGTGCCAGCAGCGTAGGCTCGCGGGGGGGGCGAGAGACCCAGTACTTC. Translated: CASSVGSRGGRETQYF.

The chain uses TRBV6-5 and TRBJ1-4, with D tentatively TRBD1 (6 bases). The germline V and J ends were trimmed by 8 bases and 4 bases, with 8 bases remaining between them. This CDR3 spans 12 amino acids. The germline gives CDR1 MNHEY, CDR2 SVGAGI. The CDR3 loop is CASQGNNEKLFF. DNA for the CDR3: TGTGCCAGCCAGGGGAATAATGAAAAACTGTTTTTT.

The chain recombines TRBV19 with TRBJ2-1; 9 nucleotides agree with TRBD2. The CDR3 totals 16 residues. J was trimmed by 9 bases and V by 7 bases; bases with no gene match: 16. The germline V gene encodes CDR1 LNHDA and CDR2 SQIVND (reference sequence). The CDR3 region has the DNA TGTGCCAGTACCCCGACTAGCGGCCACCTTGGGAGTGAGCAGTTCTTC. Its translation: CASTPTSGHLGSEQFF.

V gene TRBV2 combines with J gene TRBJ2-2, with TRBD1 matching 7 bases. The ends lost 10 bases at V and 5 bases at J; junction bases unmatched: 13. CDR1 and CDR2 (germline): SNHLY, FYNNEI. This CDR3 is 15 amino acids long. For the CDR3, the DNA is TGTGCCACCAGGGTTGCTACAGGGGTGACCGGGGAGCTGTTTTTT. Translating gives CATRVATGVTGELFF.

V usage is TRBV10-3 and J usage is TRBJ1-3, with a weak D call TRBD1 (5 bases). Germline V lookup: CDR1 ENHRY, CDR2 SYGVKD. The CDR3 runs to 16 residues. The V end lost 1 base, the J end lost 0 bases, and 10 bases lay between the germline ends. The CDR3 coding sequence is TGTGCCATCAGTGAGTGGCCGGGGACCTCTGGAAACACCATATATTTT. Amino acids: CAISEWPGTSGNTIYF.

This sequence joins TRBV6-6 and TRBJ1-2, with a tentative D call TRBD1 (5 bases). The CDR3 is made up of 11 amino acids. Trimming took 11 bases from V and 2 from J, leaving 9 bases between them. From germline, CDR1 is MNHNY and CDR2 SVGAGI (reference sequence). CDR3: CASGGNYGYTF. CDR3 nucleotide sequence: TGTGCCTCCGGGGGAAACTATGGCTACACCTTC.

Regarding this clone: A junction boundary mismatches the germline segment, possibly from a read error. This chain joins TRBV5-8 and TRBJ2-1; 15 positions agree with TRBD2. The CDR3 runs to 15 residues. Germline V gene data show CDR1 as SGHTS and CDR2 as YDEGEE. DNA of the CDR3: TGTGCCAGCAGCTTGGACGGGACTAGCGGGGGGCTGTGCATCTTC. It specifies CASSLDGTSGGLCIF.

V is TRBV6-5 and J is TRBJ1-2; D is possibly TRBD1 (6 bases). The germline V and J ends were trimmed by 8 bases and 6 bases, with 16 bases remaining between them. The CDR3 consists of 13 residues. CDR1 is MNHEY, CDR2 SVGAGI, per germline. In DNA, the CDR3 is TGTGCCAGCTTGTCCCCGGACAGCAATGGCTACACCTTC. Amino acids: CASLSPDSNGYTF.

About this clone: The junction differs from germline at one of its ends, possibly a read error. This chain connects TRBV6-5 to TRBJ1-3; no firm D call. CDR1 MNHEY and CDR2 SVGAGI come from the germline V gene. The CDR3 consists of 15 residues. The CDR3 bases are TGTGCCAGCAGTAACTCCTTGTTCTCTGGAAACACCATATATTTT. The encoded protein is CASSNSLFSGNTIYF.

This chain joins TRBV18 and TRBJ2-1, with TRBD2 matching 11 bases. CDR1 KGHSH and CDR2 LQKENI come from the germline V gene. This CDR3 region has 15 residues. With V trimmed by 3 bases and J by 8 bases, 6 bases remained unmatched. The CDR3 DNA reads TGTGCCAGCTCACCCCTAGCGGGAGGTCTGGATGAGCAGTTCTTC. Residues: CASSPLAGGLDEQFF.

This sequence joins TRBV30 and TRBJ1-1; TRBD1 might be the D (5 bases). CDR3 size: 14 residues. Germline lookup yields CDR1 GTSNPN and CDR2 SVGIG (reference sequence). The V end was cut by 4 bases, the J end by 0 bases, with 12 bases between. The CDR3: CAWTRDGLNTEAFF. The CDR3 coding sequence is TGTGCCTGGACCAGGGACGGGCTGAACACTGAAGCTTTCTTT. Supplemented by reference TRBV30 and TRBJ1-1, the full variable domain reads SQTIHQWPATLVQPVGSPLSLECTVEGTSNPNLYWYRQAAGRGLQLLFYSVGIGQISSEVPQNLSASRPQDRQFILSSKKLLLSDSGFYLCAWTRDGLNTEAFFGQGTRLTVV.

The V call is TRBV11-2, the J call TRBJ2-5, with a possible D match to TRBD2 (6 bases). From germline, CDR1 is SGHAT and CDR2 FQNNGV. Deletions cut 7 bases from V and 4 bases from J, with 19 bases between. This CDR3 comprises 15 residues. CDR3 protein: CASINRRARGETQYF. The CDR3 DNA follows: TGTGCCAGCATCAACAGGAGGGCGAGGGGAGAGACCCAGTACTTC.

J is TRBJ2-7 and V is TRBV6-5, with 7 nucleotides matching TRBD1. Germline-derived CDR1 and CDR2 are MNHEY and SVGAGI. V shed 0 bases and J 3 bases; nucleotides not matched to a gene: 5. CDR3 length: 15 residues. The CDR3 region is CASSYSAWDSYEQYF. CDR3 nucleotide sequence: TGTGCCAGCAGTTACTCGGCTTGGGACAGCTACGAGCAGTACTTC.

This sequence joins TRBV4-1 and TRBJ2-3; 11 bases fit TRBD2. After removal of 1 base from V and 4 bases from J, the junction contained 10 bases not matched to a gene. Germline V gene sequence: CDR1 MGHRA, CDR2 YSYEKL. This CDR3 contains 18 residues. CDR3 amino acids: CASSQVRASGRLADTQYF. In DNA form, the CDR3 reads TGCGCCAGCAGCCAAGTCCGCGCTAGCGGGAGGTTGGCAGATACGCAGTATTTT.

The chain carries TRBV6-5 and TRBJ2-7; D not certain. The CDR3 covers 14 residues. Germline lookup yields CDR1 MNHEY and CDR2 SVGAGI. Deletions cut 6 bases from V and 6 bases from J, with 18 bases between. This chain's CDR3 is CASSLSFKEPEQYF. The CDR3 nucleotides are TGTGCCAGCAGCTTGTCCTTCAAGGAACCCGAGCAGTACTTC.

Only one count was recorded for this clone. The genes are TRBV19 and TRBJ2-1; TRBD2 aligns across 8 bases. The CDR3 contains 14 residues. V was clipped by 2 bases and J by 5 bases; unmatched bases: 2. Per germline, CDR1 LNHDA and CDR2 SQIVND (reference sequence). CDR3 in amino acids: CASSIRRGDNEQFF. The CDR3 DNA follows: TGTGCCAGTAGTATAAGGCGGGGGGACAATGAGCAGTTCTTC.

The chain recombines TRBV5-1 with TRBJ2-2; 8 bases align to TRBD1. The CDR3 covers 16 residues. Germline V gene data show CDR1 as SGHRS and CDR2 as YFSETQ. Germline trimming cut 7 bases from V and 3 bases from J; bases unmatched to any gene: 11. CDR3 coding DNA: TGCGCCAGCTCCCCTGGGAACAGGGGGGACACCGGGGAGCTGTTTTTT. Translation gives CASSPGNRGDTGELFF.

On this clone: A junction end diverges from the germline sequence, so it may reflect a read error. The rearrangement joins TRBV14 to TRBJ2-7; D gene ambiguous. In germline, CDR1 is SGHDN, CDR2 FVKESK. The CDR3 has 13 amino acids. Here the CDR3 reads CASSQVRGGSWDF. In DNA form, the CDR3 reads TGTGCCAGCAGCCAAGTTCGAGGCGGTTCTTGGGACTTC. Full variable domain (outside the CDR3, taken from reference TRBV14 and TRBJ2-7): EAGVTQFPSHSVIEKGQTVTLRCDPISGHDNLYWYRRVMGKEIKFLLHFVKESKQDESGMPNNRFLAERTGGTYSTLKVQPAELEDSGVYFCASSQVRGGSWDFGPGTRLTVT.

The rearrangement uses TRBV6-5 and TRBJ2-6; no clear D gene. Germline V gene sequence: CDR1 MNHEY, CDR2 SVGAGI. The CDR3 sequence is 15 residues long. Trimming removed 10 bases at V and 2 bases at J, with 15 bases between. The CDR3 loop reads CATRLFGAGANVLTF. For the CDR3, the DNA is TGTGCCACTCGCCTCTTCGGTGCTGGGGCCAACGTCCTGACTTTC.